The next 15 T cell receptor beta chains were all read from a single sample in a study of blood T cell repertoires in COVID-19. The data were produced by immunoSEQ multiplex PCR, yet TCRdb's version contains in-frame clones alone and is incomplete. The repertoire has about 190,000 clones, more than 85% of them found once; the top ten carry just under 25%. Sequenced material: PBMCs or T cells enriched from blood (not recorded which). The origin of the receptors is a woman aged 40 to 55 in a cohort exposed to, infected with or recovered from COVID-19 (not recorded which).

This clone came up a few times. The chain is built from TRBV15 and TRBJ2-7, with D perhaps matching TRBD2 (6 bases). V lost 8 bases, J lost 2 bases, and 13 bases lay in between. The CDR3 is 13 residues long. CDR1 is LNHNV and CDR2 is YYDKDF in the germline V gene (reference sequence). The CDR3 loop reads CATSAGNAYEQYF. CDR3 DNA: TGTGCCACCTCAGCGGGCAATGCCTACGAGCAGTACTTC.

V usage is TRBV7-9 and J usage is TRBJ1-5; no firm D call. Germline V lookup: CDR1 SEHNR, CDR2 FQNEAQ (reference sequence). The CDR3 spans 14 residues. Trimming pared 1 base from V and 7 bases from J, leaving 11 bases between. The CDR3 loop reads CASSLGGKGQPQHF. CDR3 coding DNA: TGTGCCAGCAGCTTAGGAGGGAAGGGCCAGCCCCAGCATTTT.

CDR3 DNA: TGTGCCAGCTCACCGAGCCCAGGACAGATATTTTACAATGAGCAGTTCTTC. This translates into CASSPSPGQIFYNEQFF. The rearrangement joins TRBV18 to TRBJ2-1; D possibly corresponds to TRBD1 (6 bases). Trimming left V 3 bases short and J 4 bases short, with 19 bases between. The length of the CDR3 is 17 residues. Per the germline V gene, CDR1 is KGHSH and CDR2 is LQKENI. Filled out from reference TRBV18 and TRBJ2-1, the complete variable domain reads NAGVMQNPRHLVRRRGQEARLRCSPMKGHSHVYWYRQLPEEGLKFMVYLQKENIIDESGMPKERFSAEFPKEGPSILRIQQVVRGDSAAYFCASSPSPGQIFYNEQFFGPGTRLTVL.

The chain couples TRBV12-3 or TRBV12-4 to TRBJ1-1; 8 bases agree with TRBD1. CDR3 length: 13 residues. The ends lost 6 bases at V and 6 bases at J; junction bases unmatched: 6. The DNA for the CDR3 is TGTGCCAGCAGCCGTGGACAGGGTCCTGAAGCTTTCTTT. Amino acid sequence: CASSRGQGPEAFF.

The chain links TRBV6-5 to TRBJ1-2; D is possibly TRBD1 (6 bases). The germline CDR1 and CDR2 sequences are MNHEY and SVGAGI. The CDR3 runs to 14 residues. V was cut by 6 bases and J by 4 bases, with 15 bases left in between. CDR3 nucleotide sequence: TGTGCCAGCAGAAGAGGCCAGGGGATCTATGGCTACACCTTC. Protein sequence: CASRRGQGIYGYTF.

V is TRBV10-3 and J is TRBJ2-3, with 10 bases lining up with TRBD2. V was pared by 4 bases and J by 4 bases, with 5 bases of the junction left unmatched. Germline V gene lookup returns CDR1 ENHRY and CDR2 SYGVKD. This CDR3 is 15 amino acids long. The CDR3 protein is CAISGASGGPDTQYF. The CDR3 bases are TGTGCCATCAGTGGGGCTAGCGGGGGACCAGATACGCAGTATTTT.

The genes are TRBV15 and TRBJ1-1; D gene ambiguous. CDR3 length: 12 amino acids. Trimming left V 1 base short and J 5 bases short, with 5 bases between. Germline loops: CDR1 LNHNV, CDR2 YYDKDF (reference sequence). DNA for the CDR3: TGTGCCACCAGCAGAGGGGAGACTGAAGCTTTCTTT. This sequence encodes CATSRGETEAFF.

This clone was counted a few times. V and J are TRBV6-1 and TRBJ1-2; 9 bases are shared with TRBD1. Trimming cost V 3 bases and J 3 bases; bases outside gene matches: 5. The CDR3 has 15 amino acids. Germline assignment: CDR1 MNHNS and CDR2 SASEGT. This chain's CDR3 is CASSEQQGADYGYTF. DNA of the CDR3: TGTGCCAGCAGTGAGCAACAGGGGGCGGACTATGGCTACACCTTC.

The chain carries TRBV5-1 and TRBJ2-5, with TRBD2 as a possible D gene (5 bases). The germline V gene encodes CDR1 SGHRS and CDR2 YFSETQ. This CDR3 region has 15 residues. Trimming left V 0 bases short and J 4 bases short, with 13 bases between. The CDR3 is CASSLGGAVGETQYF. CDR3 in DNA: TGCGCCAGCAGCTTGGGGGGAGCGGTAGGAGAGACCCAGTACTTC.

The chain has TRBV9 and TRBJ2-1, with TRBD2 matching 8 bases. The CDR3 totals 16 residues. Germline-derived CDR1 and CDR2 are SGDLS and YYNGEE. V shed 4 bases and J 6 bases; nucleotides not matched to a gene: 12. Here the CDR3 DNA reads TGTGCCAGCAGCCCGTGGAAACGGGGGGGACCCAATGAGCAGTTCTTC. It is translated as CASSPWKRGGPNEQFF.

The V call is TRBV20-1, the J call TRBJ2-1; TRBD2 aligns across 11 bases. The V segment lost 6 bases and the J segment 2 bases; nucleotides outside the gene matches: 18. CDR1 and CDR2 (germline): DFQATT, SNEGSKA (reference sequence). This CDR3 comprises 19 residues. The CDR3 region is CSASPTSGATSWAYNEQFF. The CDR3 bases are TGCAGTGCCAGTCCGACTAGCGGGGCGACCTCATGGGCCTACAATGAGCAGTTCTTC.

This clone was counted a single time. The V and J genes are TRBV12-3 or TRBV12-4 and TRBJ1-2; maybe TRBD1 (5 bases). The CDR3 is 13 residues long. V lost 6 bases and J lost 2, with 10 bases in between. For the CDR3, the DNA is TGTGCCAGCAGCATGACAGTAAACTATGGCTACACCTTC. The encoded protein is CASSMTVNYGYTF.

The table lists this clone with a count of one. The chain carries TRBV6-5 and TRBJ1-5; D call uncertain. V gave up 10 bases and J gave up 0 bases, with 10 bases separating them. CDR3 length equals 13 residues. CDR1 and CDR2 (germline): MNHEY, SVGAGI. CDR3 DNA sequence: TGTGCCACGGCGACATATAGCAATCAGCCCCAGCATTTT. Translation gives CATATYSNQPQHF.

J is TRBJ1-6 and V is TRBV13; perhaps TRBD1 as D (5 bases). Trimming cost V 5 bases and J 7 bases, with 12 bases left between them. Per germline, CDR1 PRHDT and CDR2 FYEKMQ (reference sequence). CDR3 length: 14 amino acids. CDR3 DNA: TGTGCCAGCAGCGCGGGACCAAACAATTCACCCCTCCACTTT. It codes for CASSAGPNNSPLHF.

The gene calls are TRBV7-9 and TRBJ2-1; 16 positions agree with TRBD2. There are 17 residues in the CDR3. The V gene end was trimmed by 5 bases and the J gene end by 6 bases; junction bases not matched to a gene: 7. Germline CDR1 is SEHNR and CDR2 is FQNEAQ (reference sequence). CDR3 DNA sequence: TGTGCCAGCAGCCAGGGACTAGCGGGGGGGCCGGGCAATGAGCAGTTCTTC. Its protein is CASSQGLAGGPGNEQFF. The full variable domain, completed using reference TRBV7-9 and TRBJ2-1, is DTGVSQNPRHKITKRGQNVTFRCDPISEHNRLYWYRQTLGQGPEFLTYFQNEAQLEKSRLLSDRFSAERPKGSFSTLEIQRTEQGDSAMYLCASSQGLAGGPGNEQFFGPGTRLTVL.